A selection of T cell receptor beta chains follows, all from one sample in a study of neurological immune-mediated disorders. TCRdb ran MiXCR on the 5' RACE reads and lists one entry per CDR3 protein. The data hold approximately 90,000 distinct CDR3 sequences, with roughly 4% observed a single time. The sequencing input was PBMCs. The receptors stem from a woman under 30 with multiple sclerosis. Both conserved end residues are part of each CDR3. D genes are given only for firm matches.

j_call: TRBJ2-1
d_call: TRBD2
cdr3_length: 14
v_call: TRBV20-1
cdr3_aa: CSPSGRALGNEQFF

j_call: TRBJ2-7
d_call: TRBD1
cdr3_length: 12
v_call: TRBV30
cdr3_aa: CAGTGADYEQYF

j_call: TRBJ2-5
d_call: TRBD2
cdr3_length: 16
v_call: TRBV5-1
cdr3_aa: CASSSGLAMSQETQYF

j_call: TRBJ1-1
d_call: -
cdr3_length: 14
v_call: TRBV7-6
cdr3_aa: CASSLAEGNTEAFF

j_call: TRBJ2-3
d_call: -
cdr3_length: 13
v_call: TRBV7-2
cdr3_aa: CASSVSSTDTQYF

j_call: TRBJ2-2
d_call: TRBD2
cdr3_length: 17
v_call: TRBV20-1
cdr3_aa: CSARSLAGEGNTGELFF

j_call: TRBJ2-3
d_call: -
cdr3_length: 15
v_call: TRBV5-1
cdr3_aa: CASSLSGTSTDTQYF

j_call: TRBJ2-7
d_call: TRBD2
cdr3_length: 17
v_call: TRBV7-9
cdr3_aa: CASSYGLAGSYTYEQYF

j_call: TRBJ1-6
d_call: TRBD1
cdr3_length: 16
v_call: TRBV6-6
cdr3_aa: CASSYSNRGGPSPLHF

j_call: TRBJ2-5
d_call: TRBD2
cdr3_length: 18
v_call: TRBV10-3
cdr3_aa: CAISESMKASGVQETQYF

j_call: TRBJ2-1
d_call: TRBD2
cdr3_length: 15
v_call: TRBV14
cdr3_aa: CASSQGLAGYNEQFF

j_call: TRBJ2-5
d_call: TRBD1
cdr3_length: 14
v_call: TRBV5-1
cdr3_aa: CASSPRTGGETQYF

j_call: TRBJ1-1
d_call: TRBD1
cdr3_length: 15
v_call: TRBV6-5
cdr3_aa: CASSLLRQGNTEAFF

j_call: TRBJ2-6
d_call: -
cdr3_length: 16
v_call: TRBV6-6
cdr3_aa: CASRATGASGANVLTF

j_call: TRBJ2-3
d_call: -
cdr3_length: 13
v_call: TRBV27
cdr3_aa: CATQAHGTDTQYF

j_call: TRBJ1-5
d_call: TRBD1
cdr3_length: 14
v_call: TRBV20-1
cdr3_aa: CSAKLQGARQPQHF

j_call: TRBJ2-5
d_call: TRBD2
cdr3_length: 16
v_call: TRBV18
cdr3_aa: CASSPGLAGNQETQYF

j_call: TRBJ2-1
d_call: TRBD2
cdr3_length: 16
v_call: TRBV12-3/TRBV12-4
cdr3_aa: CASSRAGLAGADEQFF

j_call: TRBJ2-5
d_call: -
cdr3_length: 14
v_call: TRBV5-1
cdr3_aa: CASSLNDGRETQYF

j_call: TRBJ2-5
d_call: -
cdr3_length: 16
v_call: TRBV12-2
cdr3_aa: CASRSALAGGDETQYF

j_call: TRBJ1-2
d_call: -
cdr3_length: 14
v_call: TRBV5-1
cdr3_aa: CASSLWGLDYGYTF

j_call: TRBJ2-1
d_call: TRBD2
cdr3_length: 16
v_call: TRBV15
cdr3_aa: CATSRILSGRWGEQFF

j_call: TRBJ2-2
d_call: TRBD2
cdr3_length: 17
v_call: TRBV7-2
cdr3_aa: CASSLYASGGGTGELFF

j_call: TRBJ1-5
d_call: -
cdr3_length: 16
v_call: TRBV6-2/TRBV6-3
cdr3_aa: CASSPGRDKYFQPQHF

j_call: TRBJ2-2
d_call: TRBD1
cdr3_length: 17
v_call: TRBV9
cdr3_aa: CASSTDPGGANTGELFF

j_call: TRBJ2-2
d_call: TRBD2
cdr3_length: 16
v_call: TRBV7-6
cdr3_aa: CASSFLAGVNTGELFF

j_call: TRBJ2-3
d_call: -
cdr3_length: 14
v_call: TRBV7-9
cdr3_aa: CASHQASRTDTQYF

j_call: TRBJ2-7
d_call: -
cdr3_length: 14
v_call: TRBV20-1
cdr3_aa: CSAEGTDTSYEQYF

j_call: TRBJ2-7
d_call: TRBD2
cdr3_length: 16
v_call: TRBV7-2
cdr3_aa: CASSLVAGGSDYEQYF

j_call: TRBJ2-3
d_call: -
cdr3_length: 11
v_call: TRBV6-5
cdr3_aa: CASRYGDTQYF

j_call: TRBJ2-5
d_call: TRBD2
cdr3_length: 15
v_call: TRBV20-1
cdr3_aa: CSAPSAAGLQETQYF

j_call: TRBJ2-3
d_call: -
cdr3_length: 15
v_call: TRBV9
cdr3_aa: CASSVYEGSTDTQYF

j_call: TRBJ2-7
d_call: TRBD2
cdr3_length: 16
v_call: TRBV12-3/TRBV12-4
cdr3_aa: CASSLPGSGTNYEQYF

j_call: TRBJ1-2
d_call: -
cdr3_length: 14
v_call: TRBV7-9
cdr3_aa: CASSLASALAGYTF

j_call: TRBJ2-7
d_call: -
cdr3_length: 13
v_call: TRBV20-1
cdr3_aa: CSAPDSPWGEQYF

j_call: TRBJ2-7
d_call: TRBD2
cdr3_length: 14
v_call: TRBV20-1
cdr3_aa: CSARRGGRAHEQYF

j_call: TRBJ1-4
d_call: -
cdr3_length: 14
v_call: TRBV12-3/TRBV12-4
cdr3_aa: CASSRRQYREKLFF

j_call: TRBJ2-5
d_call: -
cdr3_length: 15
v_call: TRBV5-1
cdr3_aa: CASSSLGPYQETQYF

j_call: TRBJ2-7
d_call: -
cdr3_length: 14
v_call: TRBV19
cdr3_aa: CASSPPQGYNEQYF

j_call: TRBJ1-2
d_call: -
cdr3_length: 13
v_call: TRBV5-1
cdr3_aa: CASTKDGGLSYTF

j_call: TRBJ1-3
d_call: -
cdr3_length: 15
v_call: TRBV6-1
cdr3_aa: CASSEALQAGNTIYF

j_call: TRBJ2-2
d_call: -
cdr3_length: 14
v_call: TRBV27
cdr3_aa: CASSWVGTNGELFF

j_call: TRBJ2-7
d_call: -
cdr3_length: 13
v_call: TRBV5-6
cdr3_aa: CASSLYTGNEQYF

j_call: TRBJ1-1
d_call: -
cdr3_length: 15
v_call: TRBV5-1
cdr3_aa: CASSASGVEYTEAFF

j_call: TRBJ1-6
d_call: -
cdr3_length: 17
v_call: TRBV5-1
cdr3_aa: CASSYRDYGSYNSPLHF

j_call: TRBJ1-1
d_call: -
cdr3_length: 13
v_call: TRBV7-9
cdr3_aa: CASSPTANTEAFF

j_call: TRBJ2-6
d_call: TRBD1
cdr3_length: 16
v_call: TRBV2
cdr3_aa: CASTPDRALGANVLTF

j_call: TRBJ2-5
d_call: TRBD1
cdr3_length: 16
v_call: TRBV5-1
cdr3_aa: CASSSLGTGLIETQYF

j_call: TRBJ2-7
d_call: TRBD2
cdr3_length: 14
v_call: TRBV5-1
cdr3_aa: CASSGGGGRYEQYF

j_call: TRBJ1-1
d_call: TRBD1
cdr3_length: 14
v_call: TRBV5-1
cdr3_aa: CASSWTGGNTEAFF

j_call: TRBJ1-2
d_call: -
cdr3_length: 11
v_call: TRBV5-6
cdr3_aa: CASSWGYGYTF

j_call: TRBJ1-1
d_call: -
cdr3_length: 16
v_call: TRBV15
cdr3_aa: CATSTYHTGGNPEAFF

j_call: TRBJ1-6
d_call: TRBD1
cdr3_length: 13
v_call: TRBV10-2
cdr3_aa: CASRGQGNSPLHF

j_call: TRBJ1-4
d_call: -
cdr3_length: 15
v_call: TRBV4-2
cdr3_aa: CASSQDGRFNEKLFF

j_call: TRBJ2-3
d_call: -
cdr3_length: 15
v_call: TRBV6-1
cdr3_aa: CASSAFSGSTDTQYF

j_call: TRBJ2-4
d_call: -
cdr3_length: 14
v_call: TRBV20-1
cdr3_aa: CSAPGGVAKNIQYF

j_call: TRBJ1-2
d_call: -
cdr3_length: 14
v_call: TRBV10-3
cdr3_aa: CAISVGAADYGYTF

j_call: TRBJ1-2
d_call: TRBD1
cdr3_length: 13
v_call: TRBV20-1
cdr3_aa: CSASNQGAYGYTF

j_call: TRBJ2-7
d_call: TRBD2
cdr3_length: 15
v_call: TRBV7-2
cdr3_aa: CASSLGLAGPYEQYF

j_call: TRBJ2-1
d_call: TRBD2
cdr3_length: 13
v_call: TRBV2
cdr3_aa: CASSSGGRNEQFF